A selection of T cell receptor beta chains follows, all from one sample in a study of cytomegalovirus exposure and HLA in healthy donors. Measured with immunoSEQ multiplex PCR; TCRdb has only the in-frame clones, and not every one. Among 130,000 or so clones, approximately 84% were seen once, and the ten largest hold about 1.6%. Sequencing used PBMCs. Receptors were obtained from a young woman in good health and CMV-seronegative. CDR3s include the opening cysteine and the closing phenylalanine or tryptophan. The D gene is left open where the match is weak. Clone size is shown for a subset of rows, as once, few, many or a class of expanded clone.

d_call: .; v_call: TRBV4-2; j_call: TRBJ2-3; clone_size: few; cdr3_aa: CASSQRGATDTQYF; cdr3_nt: TGTGCCAGCAGCCAACGGGGGGCAACAGATACGCAGTATTTT
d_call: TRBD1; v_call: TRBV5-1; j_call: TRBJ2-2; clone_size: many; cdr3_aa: CASSLAQGQGDTGELFF; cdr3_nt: TGCGCCAGCAGCTTGGCCCAGGGACAGGGTGACACCGGGGAGCTGTTTTTT
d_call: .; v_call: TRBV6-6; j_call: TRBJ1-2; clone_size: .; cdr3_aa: CASSQRGEGLKGYTF; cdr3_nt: TGTGCCAGCAGTCAAAGAGGGGAGGGTCTAAAGGGCTACACCTTC
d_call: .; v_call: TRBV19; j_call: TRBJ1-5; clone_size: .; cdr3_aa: CASSGDGNNQPQHF; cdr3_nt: TGTGCCAGTTCGGGGGACGGGAACAATCAGCCCCAGCATTTT
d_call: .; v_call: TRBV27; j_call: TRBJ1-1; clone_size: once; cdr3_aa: CASSLFRQATEAFF; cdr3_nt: TGTGCCAGCAGTTTATTCCGGCAGGCGACTGAAGCTTTCTTT
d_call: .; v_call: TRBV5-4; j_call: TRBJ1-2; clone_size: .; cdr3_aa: CASSFPNTNYGYTF; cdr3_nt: TGTGCCAGCAGCTTTCCTAATACGAACTATGGCTACACCTTC
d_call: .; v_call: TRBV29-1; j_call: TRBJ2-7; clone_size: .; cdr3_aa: CSVAGGHLSSYEQYF; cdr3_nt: TGCAGCGTCGCCGGAGGGCACCTAAGCTCCTACGAGCAGTACTTC
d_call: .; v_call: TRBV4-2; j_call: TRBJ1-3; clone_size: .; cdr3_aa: CASSQDLRAESGNTIYF; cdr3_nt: TGTGCCAGCAGCCAAGATCTAAGAGCTGAATCGGGAAACACCATATATTTT
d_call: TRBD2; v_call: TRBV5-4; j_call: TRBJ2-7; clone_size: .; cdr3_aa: CASSLAGLVTSEQYF; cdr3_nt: TGTGCCAGCAGCTTGGCTGGACTAGTCACCTCCGAGCAGTACTTC
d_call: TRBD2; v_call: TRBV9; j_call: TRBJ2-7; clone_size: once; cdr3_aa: CASSPRASGAYEQYF; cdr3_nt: TGTGCCAGCAGCCCTCGTGCTAGCGGGGCCTACGAGCAGTACTTC
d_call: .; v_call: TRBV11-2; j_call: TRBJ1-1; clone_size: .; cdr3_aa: CASSAYQGWAFF; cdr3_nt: TGTGCCAGCAGCGCCTATCAGGGCTGGGCTTTCTTT
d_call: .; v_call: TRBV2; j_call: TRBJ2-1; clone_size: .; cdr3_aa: CASKGDSYNEQFF; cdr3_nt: TGTGCCAGCAAGGGGGACTCCTACAATGAGCAGTTCTTC
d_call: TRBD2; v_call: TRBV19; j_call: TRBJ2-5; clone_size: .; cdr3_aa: CASSTPGLAGGRETQYF; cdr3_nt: TGTGCCAGTAGTACCCCGGGACTAGCGGGAGGCCGGGAGACCCAGTACTTC
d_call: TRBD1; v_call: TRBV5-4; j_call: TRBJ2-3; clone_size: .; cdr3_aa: CASSGRDRVSDTQYF; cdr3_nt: TGTGCCAGCAGCGGGCGGGACAGGGTATCAGATACGCAGTATTTT
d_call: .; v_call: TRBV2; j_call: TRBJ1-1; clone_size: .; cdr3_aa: CASSEARRGFLF; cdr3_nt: TGTGCCAGCAGTGAAGCGCGCCGGGGTTTTCTCTTT
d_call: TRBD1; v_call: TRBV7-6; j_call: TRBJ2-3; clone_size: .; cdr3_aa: CASSLMTGDTQYF; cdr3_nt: TGTGCCAGCAGCCTCATGACAGGGGATACGCAGTATTTT
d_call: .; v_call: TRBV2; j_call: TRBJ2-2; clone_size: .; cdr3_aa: CASRRGKATGELFF; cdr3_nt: TGTGCCAGCAGGAGGGGGAAGGCAACCGGGGAGCTGTTTTTT
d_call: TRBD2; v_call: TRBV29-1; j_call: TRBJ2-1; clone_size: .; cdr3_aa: CSVRAGGYNEQFF; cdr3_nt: TGCAGCGTTCGAGCGGGGGGATACAATGAGCAGTTCTTC
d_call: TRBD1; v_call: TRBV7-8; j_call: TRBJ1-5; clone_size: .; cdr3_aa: CASSLGRTGGAMVPPQHF; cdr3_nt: TGTGCCAGCAGCTTAGGCCGGACAGGGGGCGCGATGGTCCCGCCCCAGCATTTT
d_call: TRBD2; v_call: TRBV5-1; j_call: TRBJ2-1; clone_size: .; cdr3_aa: CASSLGGLAGGREQFF; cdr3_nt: TGCGCCAGCAGCTTGGGCGGACTAGCGGGGGGTAGGGAGCAGTTCTTC
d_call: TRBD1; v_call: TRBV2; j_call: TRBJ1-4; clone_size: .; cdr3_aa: CASSEGQGSEKLFF; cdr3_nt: TGTGCCAGCAGTGAGGGACAGGGAAGTGAAAAACTGTTTTTT
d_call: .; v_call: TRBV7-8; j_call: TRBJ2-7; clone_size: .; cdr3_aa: CASSSSTVSYEQYF; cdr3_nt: TGTGCCAGCAGCTCCTCGACAGTTTCCTACGAGCAGTACTTC
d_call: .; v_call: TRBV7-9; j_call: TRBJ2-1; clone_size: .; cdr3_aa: CASSLTHIADEQFF; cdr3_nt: TGTGCCAGCAGCTTAACTCACATAGCTGATGAGCAGTTCTTC
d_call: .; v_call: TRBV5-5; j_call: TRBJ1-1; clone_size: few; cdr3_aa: CASSPRSTGIISNTEAFF; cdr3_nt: TGTGCCAGCAGCCCGAGATCAACAGGAATCATCTCGAACACTGAAGCTTTCTTT
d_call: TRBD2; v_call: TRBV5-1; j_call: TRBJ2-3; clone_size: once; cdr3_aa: CASSPGLAGGPTQYF; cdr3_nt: TGCGCCAGCAGTCCGGGACTAGCGGGAGGGCCTACGCAGTATTTT
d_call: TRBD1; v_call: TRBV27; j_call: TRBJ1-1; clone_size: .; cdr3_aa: CASSSGQGARTEAFF; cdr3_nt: TGTGCCAGCAGTTCGGGACAGGGGGCGAGGACTGAAGCTTTCTTT
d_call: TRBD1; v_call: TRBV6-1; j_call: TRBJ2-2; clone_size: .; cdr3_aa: CASSVLTGAEELFF; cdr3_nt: TGTGCCAGCAGTGTTTTGACAGGGGCTGAGGAGCTGTTTTTT
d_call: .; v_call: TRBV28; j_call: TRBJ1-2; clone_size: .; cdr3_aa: CASLLVGAHGYTF; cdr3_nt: TGTGCCAGCCTCTTAGTGGGGGCGCACGGCTACACCTTC
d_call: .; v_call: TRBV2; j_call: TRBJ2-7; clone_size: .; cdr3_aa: CASREGQFYEQYF; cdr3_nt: TGTGCCAGCAGAGAGGGACAATTCTACGAGCAGTACTTC
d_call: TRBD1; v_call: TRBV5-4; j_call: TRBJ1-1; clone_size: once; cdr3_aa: CASSPGTAPVDTEAFF; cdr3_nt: TGTGCCAGCAGCCCGGGGACAGCCCCCGTGGACACTGAAGCTTTCTTT
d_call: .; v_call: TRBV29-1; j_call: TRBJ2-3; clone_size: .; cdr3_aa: CSVDGGVSVDTQYF; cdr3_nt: TGCAGCGTTGATGGAGGGGTGTCGGTAGATACGCAGTATTTT
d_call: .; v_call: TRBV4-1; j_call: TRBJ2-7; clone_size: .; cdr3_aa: CASSQIQGISYEQYF; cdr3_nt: TGCGCCAGCAGCCAGATACAGGGAATCTCCTACGAGCAGTACTTC
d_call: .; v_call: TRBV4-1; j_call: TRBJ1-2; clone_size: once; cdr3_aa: CASSQDRNNYGYTF; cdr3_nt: TGCGCCAGCAGCCAAGATAGAAATAACTATGGCTACACCTTC
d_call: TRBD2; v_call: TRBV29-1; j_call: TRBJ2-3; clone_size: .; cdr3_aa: CSVLSGSLSDTQYF; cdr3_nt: TGCAGCGTTCTGAGCGGGAGTCTCTCAGATACGCAGTATTTT
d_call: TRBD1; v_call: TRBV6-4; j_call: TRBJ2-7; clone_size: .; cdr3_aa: CASEGQGDSYEQYF; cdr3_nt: TGTGCCAGTGAGGGACAGGGGGACTCCTACGAGCAGTACTTC
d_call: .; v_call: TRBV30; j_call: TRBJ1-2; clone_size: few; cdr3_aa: CAWSYPGRDYGYTF; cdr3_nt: TGTGCCTGGAGTTACCCGGGGAGGGACTATGGCTACACCTTC
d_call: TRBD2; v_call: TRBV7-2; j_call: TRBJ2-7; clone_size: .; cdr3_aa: CASSSSSGSDHEQYF; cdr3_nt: TGTGCCAGCAGCTCCTCTAGCGGGAGTGACCACGAGCAGTACTTC
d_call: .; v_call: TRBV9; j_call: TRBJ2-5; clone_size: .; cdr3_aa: CASSGGTDRETQYF; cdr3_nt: TGTGCCAGCAGCGGAGGGACTGACCGAGAGACCCAGTACTTC
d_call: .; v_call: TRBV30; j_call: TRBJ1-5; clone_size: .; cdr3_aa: CAWSVGGAYNSNQPQHF; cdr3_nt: TGTGCCTGGAGTGTAGGGGGAGCTTATAATAGCAATCAGCCCCAGCATTTT
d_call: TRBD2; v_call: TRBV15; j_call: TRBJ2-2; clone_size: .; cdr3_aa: CATSRDRWREVAGELFF; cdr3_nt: TGTGCCACCAGCAGAGATCGTTGGCGGGAGGTGGCCGGGGAGCTGTTTTTT
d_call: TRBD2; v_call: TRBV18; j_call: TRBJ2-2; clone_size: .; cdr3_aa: CASSPNGLAGSVGTGELFF; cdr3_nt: TGTGCCAGCTCACCAAATGGACTAGCGGGATCGGTTGGTACCGGGGAGCTGTTTTTT
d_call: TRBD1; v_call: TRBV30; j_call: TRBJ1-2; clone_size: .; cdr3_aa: CAWTTGSYGYTF; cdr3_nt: TGTGCCTGGACGACAGGGTCCTATGGCTACACCTTC
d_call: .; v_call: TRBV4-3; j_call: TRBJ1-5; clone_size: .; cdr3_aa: CASSQDSLGNQPQHF; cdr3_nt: TGCGCCAGCAGCCAAGATAGTTTGGGCAATCAGCCCCAGCATTTT
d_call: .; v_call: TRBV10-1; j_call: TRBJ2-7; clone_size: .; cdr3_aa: CASSDSTSPYEQYF; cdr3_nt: TGCGCCAGCAGTGACAGTACGTCGCCTTACGAGCAGTACTTC
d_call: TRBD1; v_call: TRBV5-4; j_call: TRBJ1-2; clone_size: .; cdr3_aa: CASSESRGLTRGYTF; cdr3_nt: TGTGCCAGCAGCGAGAGCAGGGGGTTGACACGAGGCTACACCTTC
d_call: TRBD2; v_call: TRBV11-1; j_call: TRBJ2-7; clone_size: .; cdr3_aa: CASSLSGRAHEQYF; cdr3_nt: TGTGCCAGCAGCTTAAGCGGGAGGGCCCACGAGCAGTACTTC
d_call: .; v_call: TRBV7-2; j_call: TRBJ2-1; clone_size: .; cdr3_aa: CASSLAARRLNEQFF; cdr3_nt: TGTGCCAGCAGCTTAGCGGCTAGGCGGTTGAATGAGCAGTTCTTC
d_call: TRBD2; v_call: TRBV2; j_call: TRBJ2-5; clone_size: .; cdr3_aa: CASSEALLAGETQYF; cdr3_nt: TGTGCCAGCAGTGAAGCGCTTCTAGCGGGAGAGACCCAGTACTTC
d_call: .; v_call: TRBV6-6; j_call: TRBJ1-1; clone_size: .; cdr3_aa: CASSYAGTEAFF; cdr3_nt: TGTGCCAGCAGTTACGCCGGGACAGAAGCTTTCTTT
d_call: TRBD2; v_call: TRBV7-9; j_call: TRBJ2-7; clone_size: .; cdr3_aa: CASSLAGGPLPYEQYF; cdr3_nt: TGTGCCAGCAGCTTAGCGGGAGGGCCTCTTCCCTACGAGCAGTACTTC